This T cell receptor beta chain was obtained from a study of regulatory T cells in long-lasting Graves disease. Background on the study: Under 3 months of antithyroid drugs had been taken by newly diagnosed Graves' patients. Study results and limitations: Persistent disease preferred TRBV28, TRBJ1-2 and TRBJ2-5.

The sample holds many counts of this clonotype. The target antigen is unknown. CDR3 length: 15 amino acids. The germline V and J ends were trimmed by 1 base and 0 bases, with 10 bases remaining between them. The germline CDR1 and CDR2 sequences are SGHRS and YFSETQ. TCR beta libraries were built with iRepertoire HTBI primers and Arm-PCR of CDR3 regions. In TCRdb, the multiplex PCR reads were re-called with MiXCR into one record per CDR3 protein. Altogether 350,000 to 400,000 distinct CDR3 sequences are present, roughly a sixth being singletons, with the ten largest covering 20% to 25%. As for time point: newly diagnosed GD, antithyroid drugs for less than 3 months. PBMC-extracted RNA yielded the TCR library. Tubes containing EDTA received 7 to 10 milliliters of drawn peripheral blood.

The chain links TRBV5-1 to TRBJ1-1, with a possible D match to TRBD1 (5 bases). Specimen: peripheral blood mononuclear cells (PBMCs), collected at new diagnosis, from a patient treated with antithyroid drugs. The TCR comes from a female donor with Graves disease. The CDR3 sequence is CASSLSTGLNTEAFF. CDR3 nucleotides: TGCGCCAGCAGCTTGAGTACAGGCCTGAACACTGAAGCTTTCTTT. The variable domain in full, completed from reference TRBV5-1 and TRBJ1-1, reads KAGVTQTPRYLIKTRGQQVTLSCSPISGHRSVSWYQQTPGQGLQFLFEYFSETQRNKGNFPGRFSGRQFSNSRSEMNVSTLELGDSALYLCASSLSTGLNTEAFFGQGTRLTVV.